This note documents a single T cell receptor (beta chain) sequence. This sample was included in a study of shared clonotypes between healthy human individuals. Each cell subset's genomic DNA was divided evenly among several immunoSEQ plates. The data were produced by immunoSEQ multiplex PCR, yet TCRdb's version contains in-frame clones alone and is incomplete. This table holds approximately 530,000 clones, about 96% found once. The CDR3 loop spans 12 amino acids. Germline trimming cut 6 bases from V and 4 bases from J; bases unmatched to any gene: 0. Germline V lookup: CDR1 SNHLY, CDR2 FYNNEI. The receptor comes from a woman younger than 45 in good health. The sample consisted of naive CD4+ T cells sorted from blood. The subset is: CD45RA+ positively selected. The genes are TRBV2 and TRBJ2-3, with 8 bases fitting TRBD2. This CDR3 is CASRREADTQYF. The CDR3 region has the DNA TGTGCCAGCAGGCGGGAGGCAGATACGCAGTATTTT.